These T cell receptor beta chains were read from a single sample in a study of post-analysis software for immune sequencing data. Each CDR3 protein is one row after TCRdb ran MiXCR on the PCR reads. The data contain some 890,000 distinct CDR3 sequences, about 50% of them singletons. Sequenced: blood. The origin of the receptors is a girl aged 10-17 years with multiple sclerosis. CDR3s include the opening cysteine and the closing phenylalanine or tryptophan. A D gene is named only where the DNA matches it firmly. Size is omitted from some rows. Given values are once, few, many or a class for expanded clones.

D gene: -; clone size: many; J gene: TRBJ2-7; V gene: TRBV29-1; CDR3 protein: CSVGGGTLGEQYF; CDR3 DNA: TGCAGCGTTGGAGGGGGGACATTAGGCGAGCAGTACTTC
D gene: -; clone size: -; J gene: TRBJ1-2; V gene: TRBV30; CDR3 protein: CAQSGKGNYGYTF; CDR3 DNA: TGTGCCCAGAGTGGTAAGGGGAACTATGGCTACACCTTC
D gene: -; clone size: -; J gene: TRBJ2-7; V gene: TRBV3-1; CDR3 protein: CASSQDGEGRGWGEQYF; CDR3 DNA: TGTGCCAGCAGCCAAGATGGTGAGGGGAGAGGTTGGGGCGAGCAGTACTTC
D gene: TRBD1; clone size: -; J gene: TRBJ2-7; V gene: TRBV11-2; CDR3 protein: CASSVSDMGQGRHEQYF; CDR3 DNA: TGTGCCAGCTCCGTATCCGACATGGGACAGGGTCGGCACGAGCAGTACTTC
D gene: -; clone size: -; J gene: TRBJ2-7; V gene: TRBV21-1; CDR3 protein: CASSKGGRQDWRYEQYF; CDR3 DNA: TGTGCCAGCAGCAAAGGGGGAAGACAGGATTGGCGCTACGAGCAGTACTTC
D gene: -; clone size: -; J gene: TRBJ1-2; V gene: TRBV4-1; CDR3 protein: CASSQSKDGLYGYTF; CDR3 DNA: TGCGCCAGCAGCCAGAGTAAGGACGGATTGTATGGCTACACCTTC
D gene: -; clone size: -; J gene: TRBJ2-1; V gene: TRBV9; CDR3 protein: CASTGQDYNERYF; CDR3 DNA: TGTGCCAGCACCGGACAGGACTACAATGAGCGGTACTTC
D gene: TRBD1; clone size: -; J gene: TRBJ1-1; V gene: TRBV5-1; CDR3 protein: CASRLLSRGGTEAFF; CDR3 DNA: TGCGCCAGCCGCTTGCTAAGCAGGGGGGGCACTGAAGCTTTCTTT
D gene: -; clone size: -; J gene: TRBJ1-2; V gene: TRBV6-6; CDR3 protein: CASSYGEGLYGYTF; CDR3 DNA: TGTGCCAGCAGTTACGGGGAGGGCTTATATGGCTACACCTTC
D gene: TRBD2; clone size: -; J gene: TRBJ2-1; V gene: TRBV29-1; CDR3 protein: CSVEGLRGTSGLESYNEQFF; CDR3 DNA: TGCAGCGTTGAAGGTCTAAGGGGGACTAGCGGGTTGGAATCCTACAATGAGCAGTTCTTC
D gene: -; clone size: -; J gene: TRBJ2-7; V gene: TRBV9; CDR3 protein: CASSVATSSYEQYF; CDR3 DNA: TGTGCCAGCAGCGTAGCTACATCGAGCTACGAGCAGTACTTC
D gene: -; clone size: -; J gene: TRBJ1-2; V gene: TRBV20-1; CDR3 protein: CSASPPGFGYGYTF; CDR3 DNA: TGCAGTGCTTCCCCACCGGGATTTGGCTATGGCTACACCTTC
D gene: -; clone size: -; J gene: TRBJ2-7; V gene: TRBV20-1; CDR3 protein: CSARVGGPSSYEQYF; CDR3 DNA: TGCAGTGCCAGAGTCGGGGGCCCAAGCTCCTACGAGCAGTACTTC
D gene: TRBD2; clone size: -; J gene: TRBJ2-1; V gene: TRBV20-1; CDR3 protein: CSARDGGLAVNEQFF; CDR3 DNA: TGCAGTGCAAGGGACGGCGGACTAGCGGTCAATGAGCAGTTCTTC